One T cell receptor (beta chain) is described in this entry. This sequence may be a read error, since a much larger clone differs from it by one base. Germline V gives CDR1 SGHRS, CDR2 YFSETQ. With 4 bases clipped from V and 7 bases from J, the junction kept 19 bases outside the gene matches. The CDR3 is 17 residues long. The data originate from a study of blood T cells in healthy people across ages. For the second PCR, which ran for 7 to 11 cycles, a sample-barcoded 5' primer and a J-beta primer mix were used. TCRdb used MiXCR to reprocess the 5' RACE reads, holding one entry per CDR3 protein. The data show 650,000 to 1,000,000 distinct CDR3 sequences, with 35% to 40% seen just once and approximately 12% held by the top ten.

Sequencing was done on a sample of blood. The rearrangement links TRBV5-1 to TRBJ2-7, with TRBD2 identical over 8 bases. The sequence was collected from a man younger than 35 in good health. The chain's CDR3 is CASSPASGGLASHEQYF. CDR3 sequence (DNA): TGCGCCAGCAGCCCGGCCTCCGGCGGACTAGCTTCTCATGAGCAGTACTTC.